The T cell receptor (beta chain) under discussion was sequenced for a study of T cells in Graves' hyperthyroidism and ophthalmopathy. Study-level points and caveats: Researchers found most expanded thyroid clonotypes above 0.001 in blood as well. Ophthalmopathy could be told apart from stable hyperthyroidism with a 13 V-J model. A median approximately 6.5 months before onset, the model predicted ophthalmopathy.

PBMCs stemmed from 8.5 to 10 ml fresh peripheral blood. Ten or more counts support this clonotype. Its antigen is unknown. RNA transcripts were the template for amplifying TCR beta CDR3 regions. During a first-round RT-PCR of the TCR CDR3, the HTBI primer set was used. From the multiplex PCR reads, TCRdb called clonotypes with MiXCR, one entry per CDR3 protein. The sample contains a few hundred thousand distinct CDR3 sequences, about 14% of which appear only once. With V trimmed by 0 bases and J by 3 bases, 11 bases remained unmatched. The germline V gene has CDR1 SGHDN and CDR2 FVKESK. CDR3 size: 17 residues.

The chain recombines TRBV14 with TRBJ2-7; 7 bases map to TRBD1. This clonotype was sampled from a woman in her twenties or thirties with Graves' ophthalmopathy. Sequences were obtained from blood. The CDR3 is CASSQDNRGLRYYEQYF. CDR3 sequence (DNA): TGTGCCAGCAGCCAAGATAATAGGGGGCTACGCTACTACGAGCAGTACTTC.